This is a list of T cell receptor beta chains from one sample in a study of blood T cell repertoires in COVID-19. The table came from immunoSEQ multiplex PCR; TCRdb's copy has only in-frame clones and leaves some out. The sample shows 230,000 or so clones, roughly four fifths of them seen only once. Sequencing used PBMCs or T cells enriched from blood (not recorded which). The receptors here all came from a man aged 50-60 years who had recovered from COVID-19. Both conserved end residues are part of each CDR3. D genes are given only for firm matches. Some rows mark clone size as missing; the rest say once, few, many or name a class of expanded clone.

TRBJ2-7,TRBV7-9,-,few,CASSWDSSSYEQYF,TGTGCCAGCAGCTGGGACTCCAGCTCCTACGAGCAGTACTTC
TRBJ2-5,TRBV5-6,-,-,CASSSSPVYQETQYF,TGTGCCAGCAGCTCCTCTCCGGTTTACCAAGAGACCCAGTACTTC
TRBJ2-1,TRBV14,-,-,CASSQDLQRNEQFF,TGTGCCAGCAGCCAAGATTTGCAGCGCAATGAGCAGTTCTTC
TRBJ1-2,TRBV11-2,-,-,CASSFGGGPNYGYTF,TGTGCCAGCAGCTTCGGAGGAGGTCCTAACTATGGCTACACCTTC
TRBJ1-6,TRBV10-3,-,-,CAISPTDTNSPLHF,TGTGCCATCAGTCCTACAGATACTAATTCACCCCTCCACTTT
TRBJ1-3,TRBV19,-,-,CASRLVSSGNTIYF,TGTGCCAGTAGGTTGGTGAGCTCTGGAAACACCATATATTTT
TRBJ1-3,TRBV7-9,TRBD1,-,CASSPRGTGTNTIYF,TGTGCCAGCAGCCCTAGGGGGACAGGGACTAACACCATATATTTT
TRBJ2-7,TRBV5-1,TRBD2,-,CASRALRGTSYEQYF,TGCGCCAGCAGGGCTTTGCGGGGGACCTCCTACGAGCAGTACTTC
TRBJ2-7,TRBV6-1,TRBD2,-,CASSDAGLVSHEQYF,TGTGCCAGCAGTGACGCGGGACTAGTCTCCCACGAGCAGTACTTC
TRBJ2-7,TRBV11-2,-,-,CASSLVGTGNPYEQYF,TGTGCCAGCAGCTTAGTGGGAACAGGTAACCCCTACGAGCAGTACTTC
TRBJ1-1,TRBV7-3,TRBD1,-,CASSDGQGTEAFF,TGTGCCAGCAGCGACGGACAGGGCACTGAAGCTTTCTTT
TRBJ1-5,TRBV10-3,TRBD1,-,CAIRGDRGGNQPQHF,TGTGCCATCAGGGGGGACAGGGGTGGGAATCAGCCCCAGCATTTT
TRBJ1-2,TRBV5-6,-,-,CASSLVGGNYGYTF,TGTGCCAGCAGCTTGGTTGGAGGTAACTATGGCTACACCTTC
TRBJ2-7,TRBV7-2,-,-,CASSPPDRSYEQYF,TGTGCCAGCAGCCCCCCAGACAGAAGCTACGAGCAGTACTTC
TRBJ2-3,TRBV7-2,TRBD1,-,CASSLGTGGKQYF,TGTGCCAGCAGCTTAGGGACAGGGGGAAAGCAGTATTTT
TRBJ2-7,TRBV12-3/TRBV12-4,-,-,CASSRGGAYEQYF,TGTGCCAGCAGCAGGGGAGGGGCGTACGAGCAGTACTTC
TRBJ1-2,TRBV2,-,-,CASRSQGNYGYTF,TGTGCCAGCAGGTCCCAGGGTAACTATGGCTACACCTTC
TRBJ1-2,TRBV27,TRBD1,-,CASQRQGDYGYTF,TGTGCCAGCCAGCGACAGGGCGACTATGGCTACACCTTC
TRBJ2-7,TRBV19,TRBD2,-,CASSKSVGGSSYEQYF,TGTGCCAGTAGTAAATCGGTGGGAGGGAGCTCCTACGAGCAGTACTTC
TRBJ2-5,TRBV29-1,TRBD2,-,CSVCLAGGQETQYF,TGCAGCGTGTGCCTAGCGGGAGGGCAAGAGACCCAGTACTTC
TRBJ1-1,TRBV27,-,few,CASRNQGGLAVAFF,TGTGCCAGCAGAAACCAGGGAGGCCTGGCAGTCGCTTTCTTT
TRBJ2-4,TRBV7-9,TRBD1,-,CASSRAGTGKNIQYF,TGTGCCAGCAGCCGGGCCGGGACAGGCAAAAACATTCAGTACTTC
TRBJ2-1,TRBV2,-,-,CASTTQMSSYNEQFF,TGTGCCAGCACCACCCAAATGAGCTCCTACAATGAGCAGTTCTTC
TRBJ2-7,TRBV18,-,few,CASSPTSISSYEQYF,TGTGCCAGCTCGCCGACTTCAATAAGCTCCTACGAGCAGTACTTC
TRBJ1-2,TRBV2,-,-,CASSDSQAFYGYTF,TGTGCCAGCAGTGATTCGCAGGCATTCTATGGCTACACCTTC
TRBJ1-6,TRBV27,-,-,CASSLRGSPLHF,TGTGCCAGCAGTTTAAGGGGTTCACCCCTCCACTTT
TRBJ2-5,TRBV7-2,-,-,CASSLDYGGRETQYF,TGTGCCAGCAGCTTAGATTATGGGGGGAGGGAGACCCAGTACTTC
TRBJ1-1,TRBV5-1,TRBD1,-,CASSEQGARTEAFF,TGCGCCAGCAGCGAACAGGGGGCGCGGACTGAAGCTTTCTTT
TRBJ1-2,TRBV12-3/TRBV12-4,TRBD1,-,CASSLDRGYGYTF,TGTGCCAGCAGTCTGGACAGGGGATATGGCTACACCTTC
TRBJ1-1,TRBV6-5,TRBD1,-,CASSWGTGDTEAFF,TGTGCCAGCAGTTGGGGGACAGGGGACACTGAAGCTTTCTTT
TRBJ2-7,TRBV3-1/TRBV3-2,TRBD1,-,CASATGAHEQYF,TGTGCCAGCGCGACAGGGGCCCACGAGCAGTACTTC
TRBJ1-2,TRBV7-6,TRBD1,many,CASSKQDRGPGGYTF,TGTGCCAGCAGCAAGCAGGACAGGGGTCCGGGTGGCTACACCTTC
TRBJ2-7,TRBV7-9,-,-,CASSFWDLGYEQYF,TGTGCCAGCAGCTTCTGGGACTTAGGCTACGAGCAGTACTTC
TRBJ2-1,TRBV19,-,-,CASSLPRGSSYNEQFF,TGTGCCAGTAGTCTGCCCCGGGGGAGCTCCTACAATGAGCAGTTCTTC